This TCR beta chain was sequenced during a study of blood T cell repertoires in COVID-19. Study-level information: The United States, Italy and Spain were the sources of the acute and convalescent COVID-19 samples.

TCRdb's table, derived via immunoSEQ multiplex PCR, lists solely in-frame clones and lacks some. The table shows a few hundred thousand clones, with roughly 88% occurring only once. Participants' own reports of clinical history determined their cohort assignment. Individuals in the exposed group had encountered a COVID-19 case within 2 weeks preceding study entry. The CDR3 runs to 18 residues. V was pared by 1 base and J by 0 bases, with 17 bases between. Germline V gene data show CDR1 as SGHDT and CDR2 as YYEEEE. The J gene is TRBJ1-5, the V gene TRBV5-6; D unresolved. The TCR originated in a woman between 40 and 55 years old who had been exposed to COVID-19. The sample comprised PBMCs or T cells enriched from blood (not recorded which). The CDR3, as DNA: TGTGCCAGCAGCTTGATAGGGAGGGCTACATATAGCAATCAGCCCCAGCATTTT. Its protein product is CASSLIGRATYSNQPQHF. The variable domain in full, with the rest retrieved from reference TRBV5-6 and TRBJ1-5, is DAGVTQSPTHLIKTRGQQVTLRCSPKSGHDTVSWYQQALGQGPQFIFQYYEEEERQRGNFPDRFSGHQFPNYSSELNVNALLLGDSALYLCASSLIGRATYSNQPQHFGDGTRLSIL.